Listed here are 28 T cell receptor beta chains from one sample, sequenced in a study of blood T cell repertoires in COVID-19. Some clones are missing from TCRdb's copy, which holds only in-frame ones; the method was immunoSEQ multiplex PCR. Seen here are some 260,000 clones, 88% observed once, and the top ten hold 6% to 6.5%. Sequenced: peripheral blood. Every receptor here comes from a woman aged 30 to 39 with COVID-19, enrolled during active disease.

This clone was seen a single time. The chain carries TRBV6-5 and TRBJ2-7, with 8 bases matching TRBD2. V lost 5 bases and J lost 7; bases outside the gene matches: 10. Germline V gives CDR1 MNHEY, CDR2 SVGAGI. The CDR3 has 14 amino acids. CDR3 coding DNA: TGTGCCAGCAGTCCCGGGGGGGGGCGGAGAGAGCAGTACGTC. Amino acids: CASSPGGGRREQYV.

This clone was detected once. V is TRBV2 and J is TRBJ1-5; tentatively, D is TRBD1 (6 bases). The germline CDR1 and CDR2 sequences are SNHLY and FYNNEI. The V gene lost 2 bases and the J gene lost 5 bases, with 10 bases spanning the gap. The CDR3 is 14 residues long. This CDR3 is CASSEQGWDQPQHF. In nucleotides, the CDR3 is TGTGCCAGCAGTGAACAGGGGTGGGATCAGCCCCAGCATTTT. The full variable domain, completed using reference TRBV2 and TRBJ1-5, is EPEVTQTPSHQVTQMGQEVILRCVPISNHLYFYWYRQILGQKVEFLVSFYNNEISEKSEIFDDQFSVERPDGSNFTLKIRSTKLEDSAMYFCASSEQGWDQPQHFGDGTRLSIL.

This chain's CDR3 is CASSDPRGRRTEKLFF. The CDR3 DNA follows: TGTGCCAGCAGTGATCCCCGGGGTAGGAGAACTGAAAAACTGTTTTTT. The genes are TRBV25-1 and TRBJ1-4; D gene ambiguous. Trimming took off 3 bases at V and 7 bases at J, with 18 bases between the two ends. The germline gives CDR1 MGHDK, CDR2 SYGVNS. There are 16 residues in the CDR3. The full variable domain, in which reference TRBV25-1 and TRBJ1-4 provide the parts outside the CDR3, is EADIYQTPRYLVIGTGKKITLECSQTMGHDKMYWYQQDPGMELHLIHYSYGVNSTEKGDLSSESTVSRIRTEHFPLTLESARPSHTSQYLCASSDPRGRRTEKLFFGSGTQLSVL.

The chain couples TRBV11-3 to TRBJ2-1; D is possibly TRBD1 (5 bases). CDR1 and CDR2 (germline): SGHNT, YENEEA. CDR3 length: 11 residues. The V and J ends lost 0 bases and 15 bases respectively, with 9 bases between them. CDR3: CASSLEGVTFF. The DNA of the CDR3 is TGTGCCAGCAGCTTAGAAGGGGTGACGTTCTTC.

Only one count was recorded for this clone. The genes are TRBV18 and TRBJ2-5; TRBD2 matches at 13 bases. The CDR3 is 14 residues long. Germline lookup yields CDR1 KGHSH and CDR2 LQKENI. Trimming removed 4 bases from V and 7 bases from J; junction bases left unmatched: 3. CDR3 DNA: TGTGCCAGCTCACTGGGACTAGCGGGGAGGACCCAGTACTTC. It translates to CASSLGLAGRTQYF.

V usage is TRBV7-9 and J usage is TRBJ2-7, with 7 nucleotides matching TRBD1. This CDR3 is 13 amino acids long. CDR1 and CDR2 from the germline V gene are SEHNR and FQNEAQ (reference sequence). Unmatched junction bases numbered 4, after V lost 5 bases and J lost 3 bases. The CDR3 protein is CASSPGDSYEQYF. CDR3 bases: TGTGCCAGCAGCCCAGGGGACAGCTACGAGCAGTACTTC. Full variable domain (remainder filled in from reference TRBV7-9 and TRBJ2-7): DTGVSQNPRHKITKRGQNVTFRCDPISEHNRLYWYRQTLGQGPEFLTYFQNEAQLEKSRLLSDRFSAERPKGSFSTLEIQRTEQGDSAMYLCASSPGDSYEQYFGPGTRLTVT.

The chain joins TRBV27 to TRBJ2-1; the match to TRBD1 covers 9 bases. The V and J ends lost 5 bases and 12 bases, in that order; junction bases with no gene match: 11. The V gene's germline CDR1 is MNHEY and CDR2 SMNVEV (reference sequence). The CDR3 sequence is 14 residues long. The CDR3: CASSDSGQGIGQFF. CDR3 nucleotides: TGTGCCAGCAGTGACTCGGGACAGGGTATCGGGCAGTTCTTC.

This rearrangement joins TRBV28 to TRBJ2-2, with a possible D match to TRBD1 (6 bases). The CDR3 consists of 16 residues. V gave up 4 bases and J gave up 6 bases, with 18 bases separating them. Germline loops: CDR1 MDHEN, CDR2 SYDVKM. The CDR3 bases are TGTGCCAGCAGTTCCAATCCACAGGGCGGGTCCGGGGAGCTGTTTTTT. Protein: CASSSNPQGGSGELFF. Full variable domain (remainder filled in from reference TRBV28 and TRBJ2-2): DVKVTQSSRYLVKRTGEKVFLECVQDMDHENMFWYRQDPGLGLRLIYFSYDVKMKEKGDIPEGYSVSREKKERFSLILESASTNQTSMYLCASSSNPQGGSGELFFGEGSRLTVL.

This chain joins TRBV6-2 or TRBV6-3 and TRBJ2-7; D is possibly TRBD1 (6 bases). This CDR3 contains 14 residues. CDR1 is MNHEY, CDR2 SVGEGT, per germline. Trimming pared 4 bases from V and 2 bases from J, leaving 12 bases between. DNA for the CDR3: TGTGCCAGCAGTTTTACGACAGGAGCCTACGAGCAGTACTTC. The encoded protein is CASSFTTGAYEQYF.

The genes are TRBV18 and TRBJ2-4, with D perhaps matching TRBD1 (5 bases). The CDR3 loop spans 19 amino acids. Trimming shortened V by 5 bases and J by 0 bases, and 23 bases separated the two germline ends. Looked up from germline, CDR1 is KGHSH and CDR2 is LQKENI. The CDR3 coding sequence is TGTGCCAGCTCAGCCCTCAACCTGGCACAGGCCATAGCCAAAAACATTCAGTACTTC. It codes for CASSALNLAQAIAKNIQYF.

The chain is built from TRBV9 and TRBJ2-1; 11 bases line up with TRBD2. J gave up 8 bases and V 5 bases, and 15 bases lay outside the gene matches. The CDR3 length is 17 residues. In germline, CDR1 is SGDLS, CDR2 YYNGEE. CDR3 protein: CASSRPLAGGPPDEQFF. CDR3 bases: TGTGCCAGCAGTCGACCTTTAGCGGGAGGGCCCCCGGATGAGCAGTTCTTC.

This chain uses TRBV19 with TRBJ2-2, with TRBD1 identical over 8 bases. Germline V gene lookup returns CDR1 LNHDA and CDR2 SQIVND (reference sequence). This CDR3 region has 16 residues. The J segment lost 0 bases and the V segment lost 6 bases, leaving 6 bases of the junction unmatched. This CDR3 is CASRETGAANTGELFF. CDR3 in DNA: TGTGCCAGTAGGGAGACAGGGGCGGCGAACACCGGGGAGCTGTTTTTT.

The rearrangement links TRBV6-8 to TRBJ1-1; 8 bases align to TRBD1. This CDR3 spans 16 amino acids. Germline values: CDR1 MNHGY, CDR2 SAAAGT. The J segment lost 1 base and the V segment lost 2 bases, leaving 6 bases of the junction unmatched. The CDR3 region is CASSYTWTGQNTEAFF. Here the CDR3 DNA reads TGTGCCAGCAGTTACACATGGACAGGGCAGAACACTGAAGCTTTCTTT.

This chain connects TRBV6-6 to TRBJ2-7; 7 nucleotides match TRBD1. The ends lost 5 bases at V and 0 bases at J; junction bases unmatched: 7. The CDR3 length is 15 residues. Germline V gives CDR1 MNHNY, CDR2 SVGAGI (reference sequence). CDR3: CASSAITGDSYEQYF. CDR3 bases: TGTGCCAGCAGTGCGATTACAGGGGACTCCTACGAGCAGTACTTC.

The chain employs TRBV18 and TRBJ2-7; 7 bases agree with TRBD2. The CDR3 runs to 12 residues. Germline V lookup: CDR1 KGHSH, CDR2 LQKENI. The ends lost 4 bases at V and 6 bases at J; junction bases unmatched: 3. The CDR3 DNA is TGTGCCAGCTCACGCGGGGGAAGCGAGCAGTACTTC. Residues: CASSRGGSEQYF.

V usage is TRBV19 and J usage is TRBJ1-2; possibly TRBD1 for D (6 bases). The V end was cut by 5 bases, the J end by 3 bases, with 19 bases between. Germline V gives CDR1 LNHDA, CDR2 SQIVND (reference sequence). The CDR3 runs 16 residues. CDR3 protein: CASSRYRVRQDYGYTF. As DNA, the CDR3 is TGTGCCAGTAGTCGGTACAGGGTTAGGCAGGACTATGGCTACACCTTC.

The chain combines TRBV19 with TRBJ2-2; TRBD2 aligns across 7 bases. Per germline, CDR1 LNHDA and CDR2 SQIVND (reference sequence). The CDR3 consists of 13 residues. Trimming took 7 bases from V and 9 from J; bases not matched to a gene: 8. The CDR3 sequence is CASTGGIGRELFF. CDR3 sequence (DNA): TGTGCCAGTACCGGGGGGATCGGCAGGGAGCTGTTTTTT.

The V and J genes are TRBV5-1 and TRBJ2-1; 7 nucleotides match TRBD2. CDR1 and CDR2 (germline): SGHRS, YFSETQ. The CDR3 runs 13 residues. V gave up 2 bases and J gave up 5 bases; unmatched junction bases: 1. The CDR3 region has the DNA TGCGCCAGCAGCTTTGGGGGGGACAATGAGCAGTTCTTC. Translating it yields CASSFGGDNEQFF.

The rearrangement uses TRBV12-5 and TRBJ1-2, with 9 bases aligning to TRBD1. The CDR3 is 14 amino acids. The germline CDR1 and CDR2 sequences are LGHNT and FRNRAP. J was trimmed by 4 bases and V by 7 bases; bases with no gene match: 7. The chain's CDR3 is CASAPGQGSYGYTF. The CDR3 DNA reads as TGTGCTAGTGCCCCGGGACAGGGAAGCTATGGCTACACCTTC.

The rearrangement uses TRBV9 and TRBJ2-2; 8 bases line up with TRBD1. V shed 0 bases, J shed 1 base, and the junction held 5 bases outside the gene matches. The CDR3 spans 17 residues. Per germline, CDR1 SGDLS and CDR2 YYNGEE. The CDR3 sequence is CASSVVTGGWNTGELFF. CDR3 nucleotide sequence: TGTGCCAGCAGCGTAGTTACAGGGGGTTGGAACACCGGGGAGCTGTTTTTT.

The chain links TRBV7-8 to TRBJ1-1, with D hard to call. CDR3 size: 11 residues. V was trimmed by 5 bases and J by 10 bases, leaving 11 bases between them. The germline CDR1 and CDR2 sequences are SGHVS and FQNEAQ. The CDR3 spells CASSPLRVAFF. For the CDR3, the DNA is TGTGCCAGCAGCCCACTGAGGGTAGCTTTCTTT.

V is TRBV6-6 and J is TRBJ2-7; 10 nucleotides line up with TRBD1. CDR3 length equals 19 residues. CDR1 MNHNY and CDR2 SVGAGI come from the germline V gene (reference sequence). The trim removed 6 bases at V and 4 bases at J, leaving 21 bases unmatched. The CDR3 DNA reads TGTGCCAGCAGCTACGAAATAGCAGTTCCGGGACAGGGGTCGTACGAGCAGTACGTC. Translated, it gives CASSYEIAVPGQGSYEQYV.

The V call is TRBV21-1, the J call TRBJ2-5; the DNA was not compared with TRBD1, the D call given in the table. TRBV21-1 represents a pseudogene. The CDR3 covers 13 residues. The CDR3 DNA reads TGTGCCAGCATCGAGGGGGCACAGGAGACCCAGTACTTC. Encoded protein: CASIEGAQETQYF.

V gene TRBV28 combines with J gene TRBJ1-6, with TRBD1 matching 7 bases. The CDR3 totals 15 residues. Germline-derived CDR1 and CDR2 are MDHEN and SYDVKM. The ends lost 2 bases at V and 7 bases at J; junction bases unmatched: 5. In DNA form, the CDR3 reads TGTGCCAGCAGTTTACTGGAGACAGGGAATTCACCCCTCCACTTT. Encoded protein: CASSLLETGNSPLHF.

The rearrangement joins TRBV7-2 to TRBJ1-2; tentative D call: TRBD1 (6 bases). This CDR3 spans 15 amino acids. V dropped 1 base and J dropped 1 base, with 10 bases sitting between them. Germline-derived CDR1 and CDR2 are SGHTA and FQGNSA. The CDR3 reads CASSLVADSNYGYTF. The CDR3 DNA reads TGTGCCAGCAGCTTAGTGGCGGACAGTAACTATGGCTACACCTTC. Based on the CDR3 plus reference TRBV7-2 and TRBJ1-2, the full variable domain is GAGVSQSPSNKVTEKGKDVELRCDPISGHTALYWYRQSLGQGLEFLIYFQGNSAPDKSGLPSDRFSAERTGGSVSTLTIQRTQQEDSAVYLCASSLVADSNYGYTFGSGTRLTVV.

This rearrangement joins TRBV9 to TRBJ2-6, with 7 positions matching TRBD1. The V gene end was trimmed by 3 bases and the J gene end by 0 bases; junction bases not matched to a gene: 6. The CDR3 has 17 residues. Germline V CDR1 and CDR2: SGDLS, YYNGEE. CDR3 DNA sequence: TGTGCCAGCAGCGCACGACAGGGAAGCTCTGGGGCCAACGTCCTGACTTTC. This gives the protein CASSARQGSSGANVLTF.

The gene calls are TRBV30 and TRBJ2-1, with 12 bases that match TRBD2. The CDR3 length is 15 residues. J lost 14 bases, V lost 5 bases, and 16 bases had no gene match. Germline V gene sequence: CDR1 GTSNPN, CDR2 SVGIG (reference sequence). The CDR3 reads CAWQRTSGRLQVKFF. The CDR3 bases are TGTGCCTGGCAAAGAACTAGCGGGAGGCTCCAAGTCAAGTTCTTC.

CDR3 nucleotide sequence: TGTGCCAGCAGCTTTGGGGACAGGAACACTGAAGCTTTCTTT. Translated, it gives CASSFGDRNTEAFF. V usage is TRBV5-6 and J usage is TRBJ1-1; 7 nucleotides match TRBD1. The germline CDR1 and CDR2 sequences are SGHDT and YYEEEE. The junction had 2 bases not matched to a gene; V was cut back by 2 bases and J by 1 base. The CDR3 has 14 amino acids.